One sample yielded the 7 T cell receptor beta chains listed below, sequenced in a study of blood T cell repertoires in COVID-19. Method: immunoSEQ multiplex PCR; TCRdb's copy keeps in-frame clones and lacks some. The sample shows under 250,000 clones, about nine tenths of them seen only once. The sequenced sample consisted of PBMCs or T cells enriched from blood (not recorded which). Every receptor here comes from a woman aged 25 to 39 with acute COVID-19.

This chain joins TRBV5-6 and TRBJ1-4; D call uncertain. The CDR3 is 15 amino acids. V gave up 0 bases and J gave up 8 bases, with 14 bases separating them. Germline CDR1 is SGHDT and CDR2 is YYEEEE. The chain's CDR3 is CASSLGSPLTEKLFF. The CDR3 DNA sequence: TGTGCCAGCAGCTTGGGTAGTCCACTGACAGAAAAACTGTTTTTT.

The rearrangement links TRBV25-1 to TRBJ2-5; D unclear. V was shortened by 1 base and J by 9 bases, with 15 bases between the two germline ends. CDR3 length equals 14 residues. Germline CDR1 and CDR2: MGHDK and SYGVNS. The CDR3 region is CASSESQNPLAQYF. The CDR3 DNA reads TGTGCCAGCAGTGAATCTCAGAACCCCCTTGCCCAGTACTTC.

This clone was detected once. The gene calls are TRBV12-3 or TRBV12-4 and TRBJ1-6, with D perhaps matching TRBD1 (5 bases). This CDR3 comprises 12 residues. Deletions cut 6 bases from V and 10 bases from J, with 10 bases between. The CDR3 here is CASRFGGSPLHF. The CDR3 DNA sequence: TGTGCCAGCAGGTTCGGGGGATCACCCCTCCACTTT.

The rearrangement joins TRBV5-4 to TRBJ2-5; TRBD2 is a possible D gene (6 bases). This CDR3 region has 13 residues. V lost 10 bases, J lost 3 bases, and 16 bases lay in between. In germline, CDR1 is SGHNT, CDR2 YYREEE (reference sequence). The CDR3 nucleotides read TGTGCCGCAAGAGACGGCGGGGAAGAGACCCAGTACTTC. This translates into CAARDGGEETQYF.

The rearrangement links TRBV2 to TRBJ2-2, with 13 positions matching TRBD2. The germline V gene encodes CDR1 SNHLY and CDR2 FYNNEI. V was clipped by 6 bases and J by 4 bases; unmatched bases: 5. The CDR3 is 16 amino acids. CDR3 bases: TGTGCCAGCAGGCCCACTAGCGGGGGGGCCACCGGGGAGCTGTTTTTT. Its protein product is CASRPTSGGATGELFF.

CDR3 bases: TGTGCCAGCCAGGGGGCAAGTACGCAGTATTTT. It encodes CASQGASTQYF. This chain uses TRBV7-2 with TRBJ2-3; TRBD1 matches at 8 bases. There are 11 residues in the CDR3. Germline CDR1 SGHTA, CDR2 FQGNSA. Trimming at V came to 8 bases and at J to 8 bases, leaving 3 bases not matched to a gene.

This clone was seen only a few times. V is TRBV2 and J is TRBJ1-2, with TRBD1 matching over 7 bases. The CDR3 has 14 residues. Per germline, CDR1 SNHLY and CDR2 FYNNEI. V shed 4 bases, J shed 5 bases, and the junction held 7 bases outside the gene matches. CDR3: CASSGQGEVYGYTF. The CDR3, as DNA: TGTGCCAGCAGTGGACAGGGAGAGGTTTATGGCTACACCTTC.